The present T cell receptor beta chain was sequenced within a study of healthy donors' naive CD4 and CD8 T cells (dated by TCRdb to between 2014 and 2017). At the level of the whole study: Donors were chosen to span three age groups (20-25, 40-50 and 60-70 years, about 6 each), with mean age about 46 and half female. For TCR alpha, a new primer set was designed to cover all functional IMGT alpha gene variants, and the remainder of the protocol was kept the same as the beta-chain workflow. The study sequenced rearranged TCR alpha and beta chains from naive CD4+ and CD8+ T cells to test how TCR variation relates to lineage commitment. The peripheral blood mononuclear cells came from about 17 individuals who were healthy and unrelated. The donors were HLA-typed by sequencing at HLA-A, -B, -C, -DRB1, -DQB1 and -DPB1, using the SBTexcellerator protocol, an ABI3130xl analyzer and SBTengine software. Broad study findings and their caveats: In both chains, CD4+ lineage was associated with a positively charged CDR3 and CD8+ lineage with a negatively charged CDR3. Alpha and beta chains were sequenced in bulk and could not be paired, so combined chain effects were not evaluated. The study did not directly address possible repertoire bias arising from homeostatic proliferation of naive T cells. Taken together, V genes, J genes and CDR3 charge appeared to account for approximately 13% of the variance in CD4/CD8 propensity, mostly acting in an additive way. Reportedly, most V and J gene segments showed bias between naive CD4+ and CD8+ cells, and this bias held consistently across donors regardless of HLA genotype.

Cells with a CD4+CD8-CD45RO-CD45RA+ profile were isolated by FACS and defined as naive CD4+ T cells, and those with a CD8+CD4-CD45RA+CD27bright profile were defined as naive CD8+ T cells. The antibodies used for sorting targeted CD4 (RPA-T4), CD8 (SK1), CD27 (O323), CD45RA (HI100) and CD45RO (UCHL1). The germline V gene (reference sequence) provides CDR1 MNHNY and CDR2 SVGAGI. Trimming takes 0 bases from V and 1 base from J, and the germline ends sit 5 bases apart. Measured from the cysteine to the phenylalanine, the CDR3 is 14 residues long. Left in the record is the CDR3 DNA by itself, 42 bases read in frame from the first base. The reads were generated on a 454 GS FLX Titanium. A previously published linear amplification protocol was used to build TCR libraries from roughly 480 ng of total RNA. The Roche/454 Genome Sequencer with Titanium chemistry was used for sequencing. Regarding the original processing steps: From about five of the healthy donors, a total of roughly 82,000 rearranged TCR alpha transcripts were sequenced. Duplicate transcripts were dropped, and unique TCR clonotypes were identified by the CDR3 junction according to IMGT nomenclature. Using logistic regression in R 2.13.0, the researchers modeled CD4 versus CD8 status as a function of V and J genes, with an adjustment for donor effects and a Bonferroni correction for multiple testing. The public reads were reanalyzed by TCRdb: fastp trimming at Q25, MiXCR alignment, in-frame beta chains only. When rows share a CDR3 protein, they turn into one entry using the most common DNA and genes. TCRdb, not the original authors, processed these V and J calls. This sample is represented by around 180,000 distinct CDR3 sequences; 65% to 75% of them were singletons. The ten largest clones represent 2% to 2.5% of the sample.

Comments on this clonotype: Its recognized antigen is unknown. Base qualities are missing; no much larger clone stands one base away.

The TCR sequence derives from a pool of human donors in good health; the sample pools cells from several healthy donors. The rearrangement joined TRBV6-6 to TRBJ2-3; the D gene is perhaps TRBD2, from 5 matching bases. Material: naive CD4+ and CD8+ T cells sorted from blood, pooled from several donors. The sample's cell subset or site, from its label and the paper: FACS-sorted naive CD4+ (CD45RO-CD45RA+) and naive CD8+ (CD45RA+CD27bright) T cells. The DNA sequence follows: TGTGCCAGCAGTTACTCCGGGGGCACAGATACGCAGTATTTT. It is translated as CASSYSGGTDTQYF.